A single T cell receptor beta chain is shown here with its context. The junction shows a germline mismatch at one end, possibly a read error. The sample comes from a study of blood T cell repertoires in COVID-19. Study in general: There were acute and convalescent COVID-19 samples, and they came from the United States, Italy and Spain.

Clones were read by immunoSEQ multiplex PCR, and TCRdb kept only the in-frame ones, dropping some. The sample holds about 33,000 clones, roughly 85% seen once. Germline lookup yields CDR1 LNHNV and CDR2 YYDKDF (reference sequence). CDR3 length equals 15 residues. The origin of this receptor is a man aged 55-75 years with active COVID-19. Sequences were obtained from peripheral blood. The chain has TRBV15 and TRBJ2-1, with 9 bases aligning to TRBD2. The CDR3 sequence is CAISSAREGYNEQFF. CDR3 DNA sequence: TGTGCCATCAGCAGCGCGCGGGAGGGCTACAATGAGCAGTTCTTC. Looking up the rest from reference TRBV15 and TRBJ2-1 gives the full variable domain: DAMVIQNPRYQVTQFGKPVTLSCSQTLNHNVMYWYQQKSSQAPKLLFHYYDKDFNNEADTPDNFQSRRPNTSFCFLDIRSPGLGDTAMYLCAISSAREGYNEQFFGPGTRLTVL.